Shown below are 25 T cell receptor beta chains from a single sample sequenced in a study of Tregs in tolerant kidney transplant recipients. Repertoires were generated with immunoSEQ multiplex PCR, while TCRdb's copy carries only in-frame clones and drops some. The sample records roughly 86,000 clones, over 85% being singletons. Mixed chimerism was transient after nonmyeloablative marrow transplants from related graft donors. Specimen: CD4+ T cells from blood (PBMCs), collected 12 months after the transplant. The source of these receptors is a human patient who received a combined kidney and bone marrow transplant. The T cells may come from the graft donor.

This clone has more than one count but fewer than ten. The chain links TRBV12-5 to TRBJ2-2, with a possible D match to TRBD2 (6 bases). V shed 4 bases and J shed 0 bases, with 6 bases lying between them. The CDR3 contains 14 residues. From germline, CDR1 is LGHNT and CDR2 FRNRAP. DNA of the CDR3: TGTGCTAGTGGTTCGGGAGCGAACACCGGGGAGCTGTTTTTT. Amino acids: CASGSGANTGELFF.

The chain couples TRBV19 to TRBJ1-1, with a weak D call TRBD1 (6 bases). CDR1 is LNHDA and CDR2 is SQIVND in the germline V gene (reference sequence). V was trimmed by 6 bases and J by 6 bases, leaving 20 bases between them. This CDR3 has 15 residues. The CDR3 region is CASSPTQQGVSEAFF. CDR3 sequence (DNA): TGTGCCAGTAGCCCTACCCAACAGGGTGTTTCTGAAGCTTTCTTT.

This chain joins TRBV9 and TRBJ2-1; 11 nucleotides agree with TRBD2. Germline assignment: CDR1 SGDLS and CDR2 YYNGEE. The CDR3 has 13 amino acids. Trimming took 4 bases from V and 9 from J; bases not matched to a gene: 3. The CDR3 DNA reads TGTGCCAGCAGCACTAGCGGGAGCGGTGAGCAGTTCTTC. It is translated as CASSTSGSGEQFF.

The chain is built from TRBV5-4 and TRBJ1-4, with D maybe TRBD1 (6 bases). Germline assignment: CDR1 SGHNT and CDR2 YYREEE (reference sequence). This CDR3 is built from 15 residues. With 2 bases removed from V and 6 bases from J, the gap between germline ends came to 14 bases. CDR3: CASSLPGTMDEKLFF. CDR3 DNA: TGTGCCAGCAGCTTACCCGGGACAATGGATGAAAAACTGTTTTTT.

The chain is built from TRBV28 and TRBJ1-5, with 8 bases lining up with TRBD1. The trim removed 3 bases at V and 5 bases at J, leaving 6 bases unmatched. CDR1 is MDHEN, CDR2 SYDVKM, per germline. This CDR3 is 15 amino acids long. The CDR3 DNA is TGTGCCAGCAGTTTGGCGGACAGGGCGCATCAGCCCCAGCATTTT. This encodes CASSLADRAHQPQHF.

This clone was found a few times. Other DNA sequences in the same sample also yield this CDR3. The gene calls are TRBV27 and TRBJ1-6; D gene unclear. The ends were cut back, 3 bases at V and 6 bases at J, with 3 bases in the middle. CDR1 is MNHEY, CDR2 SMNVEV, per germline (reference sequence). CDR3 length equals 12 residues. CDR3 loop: CASSFSNSPLHF. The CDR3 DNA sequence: TGTGCCAGCAGTTTTAGTAATTCACCCCTCCACTTT.

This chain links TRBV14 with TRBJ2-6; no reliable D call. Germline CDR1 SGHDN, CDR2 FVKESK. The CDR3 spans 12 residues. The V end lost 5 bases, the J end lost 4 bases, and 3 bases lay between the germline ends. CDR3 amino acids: CASSLGANVLTF. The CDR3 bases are TGTGCCAGCAGCTTAGGGGCCAACGTCCTGACTTTC. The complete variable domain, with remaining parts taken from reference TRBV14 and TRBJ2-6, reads EAGVTQFPSHSVIEKGQTVTLRCDPISGHDNLYWYRRVMGKEIKFLLHFVKESKQDESGMPNNRFLAERTGGTYSTLKVQPAELEDSGVYFCASSLGANVLTFGAGSRLTVL.

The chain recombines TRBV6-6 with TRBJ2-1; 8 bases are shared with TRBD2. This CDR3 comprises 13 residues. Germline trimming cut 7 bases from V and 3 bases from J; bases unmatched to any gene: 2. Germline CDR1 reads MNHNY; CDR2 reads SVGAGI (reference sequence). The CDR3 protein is CASMRGDYNEQFF. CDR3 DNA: TGTGCCAGCATGCGGGGGGACTACAATGAGCAGTTCTTC.

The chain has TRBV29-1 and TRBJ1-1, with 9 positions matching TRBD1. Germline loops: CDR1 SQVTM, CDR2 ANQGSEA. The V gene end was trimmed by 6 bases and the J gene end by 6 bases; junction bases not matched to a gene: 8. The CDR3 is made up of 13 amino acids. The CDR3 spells CSVGVTGGSEAFF. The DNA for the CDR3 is TGCAGCGTGGGGGTAACAGGGGGCTCTGAAGCTTTCTTT.

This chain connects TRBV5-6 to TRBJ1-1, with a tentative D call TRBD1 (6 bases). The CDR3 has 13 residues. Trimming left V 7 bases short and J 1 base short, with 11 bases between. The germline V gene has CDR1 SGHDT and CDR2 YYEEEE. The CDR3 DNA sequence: TGTGCCAGCTCCTGGGGGCGGAACACTGAAGCTTTCTTT. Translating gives CASSWGRNTEAFF.

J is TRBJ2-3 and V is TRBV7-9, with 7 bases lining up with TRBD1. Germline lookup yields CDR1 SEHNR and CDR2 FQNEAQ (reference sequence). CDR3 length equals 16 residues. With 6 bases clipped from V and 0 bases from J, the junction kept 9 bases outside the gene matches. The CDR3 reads CASRSSGTASTDTQYF. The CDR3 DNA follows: TGTGCCAGCAGGTCTTCCGGGACAGCTAGCACAGATACGCAGTATTTT.

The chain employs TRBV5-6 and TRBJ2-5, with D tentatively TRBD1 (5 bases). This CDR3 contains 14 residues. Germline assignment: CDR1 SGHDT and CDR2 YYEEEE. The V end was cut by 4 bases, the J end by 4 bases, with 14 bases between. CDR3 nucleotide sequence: TGTGCCAGCAGCGCCAACCTAGGGGTAGAGACCCAGTACTTC. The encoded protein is CASSANLGVETQYF.

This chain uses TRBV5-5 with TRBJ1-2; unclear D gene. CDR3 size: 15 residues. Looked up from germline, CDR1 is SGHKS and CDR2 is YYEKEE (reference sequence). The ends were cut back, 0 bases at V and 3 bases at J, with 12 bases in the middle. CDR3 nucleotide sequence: TGTGCCAGCAGCTTGGGACTGGGTATGGACTATGGCTACACCTTC. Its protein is CASSLGLGMDYGYTF. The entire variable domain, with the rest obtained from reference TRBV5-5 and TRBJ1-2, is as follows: DAGVTQSPTHLIKTRGQQVTLRCSPISGHKSVSWYQQVLGQGPQFIFQYYEKEERGRGNFPDRFSARQFPNYSSELNVNALLLGDSALYLCASSLGLGMDYGYTFGSGTRLTVV.

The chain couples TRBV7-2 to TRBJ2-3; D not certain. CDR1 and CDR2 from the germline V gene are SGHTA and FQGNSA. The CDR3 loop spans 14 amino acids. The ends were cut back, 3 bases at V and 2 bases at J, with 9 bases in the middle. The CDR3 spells CASSFVQFTDTQYF. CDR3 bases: TGTGCCAGCAGCTTCGTACAGTTCACAGATACGCAGTATTTT.

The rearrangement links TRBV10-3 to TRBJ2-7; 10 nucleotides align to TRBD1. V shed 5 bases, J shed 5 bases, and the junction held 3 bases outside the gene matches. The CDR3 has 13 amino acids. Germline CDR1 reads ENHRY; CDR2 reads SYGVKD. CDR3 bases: TGTGCCATCAGTCAGACAGGGGGCCACGAGCAGTACTTC. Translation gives CAISQTGGHEQYF.

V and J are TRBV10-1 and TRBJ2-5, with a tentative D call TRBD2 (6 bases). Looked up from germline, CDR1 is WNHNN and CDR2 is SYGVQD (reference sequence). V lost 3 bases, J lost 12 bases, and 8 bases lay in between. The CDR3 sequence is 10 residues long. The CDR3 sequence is CASSDGGKYF. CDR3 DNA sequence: TGCGCCAGCAGTGATGGGGGGAAGTACTTC.

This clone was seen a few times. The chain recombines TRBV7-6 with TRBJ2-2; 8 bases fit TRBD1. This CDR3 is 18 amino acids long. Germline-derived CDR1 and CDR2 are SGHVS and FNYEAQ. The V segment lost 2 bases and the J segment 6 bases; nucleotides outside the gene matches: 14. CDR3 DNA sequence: TGTGCCAGCAGCTTAAAACCCCCGGGACAGGCCCGGGCCGGGGAGCTGTTTTTT. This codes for CASSLKPPGQARAGELFF.

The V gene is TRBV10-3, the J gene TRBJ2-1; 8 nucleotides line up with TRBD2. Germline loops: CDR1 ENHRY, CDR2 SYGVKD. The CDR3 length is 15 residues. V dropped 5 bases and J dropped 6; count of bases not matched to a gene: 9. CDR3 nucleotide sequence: TGTGCCATCAGTATCTCGGGACTAGGGGGCAATGAGCAGTTCTTC. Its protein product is CAISISGLGGNEQFF.

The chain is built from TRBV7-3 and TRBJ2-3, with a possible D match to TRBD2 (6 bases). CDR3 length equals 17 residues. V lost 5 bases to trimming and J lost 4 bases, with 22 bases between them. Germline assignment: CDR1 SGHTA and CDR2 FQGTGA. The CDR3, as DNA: TGTGCCAGCAGCCCCCGTGGGGCGGGAAGACTTTCAGATACGCAGTATTTT. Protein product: CASSPRGAGRLSDTQYF. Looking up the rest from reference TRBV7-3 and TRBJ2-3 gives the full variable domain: GAGVSQTPSNKVTEKGKYVELRCDPISGHTALYWYRQSLGQGPEFLIYFQGTGAADDSGLPNDRFFAVRPEGSVSTLKIQRTERGDSAVYLCASSPRGAGRLSDTQYFGPGTRLTVL.

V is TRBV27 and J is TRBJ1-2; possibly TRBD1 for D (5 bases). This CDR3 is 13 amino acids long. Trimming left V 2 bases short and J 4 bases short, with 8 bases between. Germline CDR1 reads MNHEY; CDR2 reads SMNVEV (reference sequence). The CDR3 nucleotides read TGTGCCAGCAGTTTAAAGGGGATCTATGGCTACACCTTC. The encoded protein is CASSLKGIYGYTF.

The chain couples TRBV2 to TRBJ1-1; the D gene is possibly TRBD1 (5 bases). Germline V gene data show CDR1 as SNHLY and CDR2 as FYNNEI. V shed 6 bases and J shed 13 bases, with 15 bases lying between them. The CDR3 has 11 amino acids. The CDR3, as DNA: TGTGCCAGCAGAGACGACAGTTTAAGTTTCTTT. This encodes CASRDDSLSFF.

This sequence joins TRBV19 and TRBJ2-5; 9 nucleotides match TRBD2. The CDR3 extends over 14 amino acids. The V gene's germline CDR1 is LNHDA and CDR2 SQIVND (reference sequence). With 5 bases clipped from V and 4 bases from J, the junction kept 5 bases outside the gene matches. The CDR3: CASSGASGVETQYF. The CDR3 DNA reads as TGTGCCAGTAGTGGCGCTAGCGGGGTAGAGACCCAGTACTTC.

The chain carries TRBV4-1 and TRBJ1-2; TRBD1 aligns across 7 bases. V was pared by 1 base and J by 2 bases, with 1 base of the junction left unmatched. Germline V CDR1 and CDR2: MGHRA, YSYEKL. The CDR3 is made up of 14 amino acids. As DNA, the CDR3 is TGCGCCAGCAGCCAAGGGGGACAGAACTATGGCTACACCTTC. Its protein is CASSQGGQNYGYTF.

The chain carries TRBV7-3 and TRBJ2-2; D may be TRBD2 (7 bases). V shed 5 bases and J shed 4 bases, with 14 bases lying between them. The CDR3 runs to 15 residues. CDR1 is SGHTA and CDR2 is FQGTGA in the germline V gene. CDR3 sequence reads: CASSPEGGGTGELFF. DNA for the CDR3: TGTGCCAGCAGCCCCGAGGGGGGGGGCACCGGGGAGCTGTTTTTT.

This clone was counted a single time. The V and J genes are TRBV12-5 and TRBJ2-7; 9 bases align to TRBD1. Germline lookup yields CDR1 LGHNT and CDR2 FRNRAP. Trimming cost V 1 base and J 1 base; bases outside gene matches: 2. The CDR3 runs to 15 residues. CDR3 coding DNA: TGTGCTAGTGGTTTGGGGGACAGGGTGTCCTACGAGCAGTACTTC. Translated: CASGLGDRVSYEQYF. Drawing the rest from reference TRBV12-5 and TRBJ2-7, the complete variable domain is DARVTQTPRHKVTEMGQEVTMRCQPILGHNTVFWYRQTMMQGLELLAYFRNRAPLDDSGMPKDRFSAEMPDATLATLKIQPSEPRDSAVYFCASGLGDRVSYEQYFGPGTRLTVT.